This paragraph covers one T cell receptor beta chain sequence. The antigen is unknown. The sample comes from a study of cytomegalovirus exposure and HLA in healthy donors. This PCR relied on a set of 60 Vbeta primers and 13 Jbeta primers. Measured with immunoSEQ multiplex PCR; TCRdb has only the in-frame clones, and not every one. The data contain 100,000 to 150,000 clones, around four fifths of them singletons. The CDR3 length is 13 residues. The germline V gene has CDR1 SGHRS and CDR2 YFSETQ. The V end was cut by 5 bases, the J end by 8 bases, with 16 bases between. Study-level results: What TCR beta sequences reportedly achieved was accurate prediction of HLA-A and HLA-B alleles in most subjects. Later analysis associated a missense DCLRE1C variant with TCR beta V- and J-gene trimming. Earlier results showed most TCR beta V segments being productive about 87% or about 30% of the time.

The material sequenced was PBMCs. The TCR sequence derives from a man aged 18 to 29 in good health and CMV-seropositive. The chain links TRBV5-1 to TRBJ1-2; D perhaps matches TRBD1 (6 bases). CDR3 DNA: TGCGCCAGCAGGCGGGGGGCGGAGGACGGCTACACCTTC. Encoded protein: CASRRGAEDGYTF.